This TCR beta chain stems from a study of T cell responses to AZD1222 COVID-19 vaccine (dated by TCRdb to the early 2020s). Study-wide context: AZD1222 recipients whose second dose came at about 4 weeks and those whose second dose came at about 12 weeks were combined into one group, since spike-specific TCR depth and breadth did not differ between the two schedules. Trial participants were enrolled by age into subgroups of 18-55, 56-69 and 70-plus years, and roughly 150, 30 and 60 TCR-sequenced participants, respectively, were included in these subgroups. TCR sequencing was performed for over 230 trial participants, of whom around 210 were given two doses of AZD1222 and approximately 25 were given two doses of MenACWY control vaccine.

The CDR3 goes from the cysteine to the phenylalanine over 16 residues. Of the read, only the CDR3 DNA is kept; its 48 bases are in frame from base 1. V is cut back by 3 bases and J by 6 bases, with 13 bases in the junction unmatched. The germline V gene (reference sequence) yields LGHDT for CDR1 and YNNKEL for CDR2. The CDR3 regions of human TCRbeta chains were analyzed by immunosequencing. The original pipeline was this. TCRs in the repertoires were matched against a reference library of SARS-CoV-2-specific TCRs that had been generated with the MIRA antigen-specificity platform. Breadth was defined as the fraction of unique TCRs that were SARS-CoV-2-associated, and depth was defined as the fraction of total T cells that were SARS-CoV-2-associated. Each spike-specific TCR was assigned to its reactive spike region and to a CD4 or CD8 class using the MIRA data. Log10-transformed breadth and depth values were compared by one-way ANOVA with Sidak's multiple comparisons tests. As stored in TCRdb, this immuneACCESS dataset retains in-frame rearrangements with V and J assigned. A fraction of the clones does not appear; measured against another copy, unresolved V genes explain less than half of the discrepancy, and the remainder lacks a known reason. The V and J calls and the clone size are those of that table, but D and trimming were determined from the DNA. Counted in this sample were roughly 180,000 clones; around 88% of them appeared once. Of the sample, 0.49% falls within the top ten clones.

What the research found in general, with its limitations: A significant rise in spike-specific TCR breadth and depth was observed after two AZD1222 doses relative to day 0 and relative to MenACWY recipients. In the small 56-69-year group, the increase in depth fell short of significance, most likely because of low power. Participants were mostly white British and included more females than males, and it was suggested by the authors that clonal diversity may have been underestimated. Reportedly, almost half of the unique spike-specific TCRs recognized epitopes lying outside the regions that are mutated in the B.1.351 and B.1.1.7 variants. Vaccine-associated CD4 TCRs spanned the whole spike protein, with dominant responses in regions 160-218 and 743-854. Conclusions about previously exposed vaccinees were limited because only six AZD1222 recipients were SARS-CoV-2 seropositive at baseline. No day 14 peak-response samples were available, so repertoires were characterized only after the peak T cell response.

The intended sense of this specimen's time point label: baseline before first vaccination. Vaccinee samples were obtained from the UK trials COV001 and COV002, which included a single-blind randomized controlled phase 2/3 trial of AZD1222 (ChAdOx1 nCoV-19) in healthy adults. Trial participant PBMC samples were collected at day 0 and day 28 after the second dose for TCRbeta chain sequencing. With respect to this clone: Its antigen has not been determined. It has no much larger one-base neighbor in the sample; base qualities were not kept.

The chain is encoded by TRBV3-1 (or the pseudogene TRBV3-2) joined to TRBJ2-7, with TRBD2 identical over 8 junction bases. This material consisted of peripheral blood, taken on day 0 of AZD1222 vaccination. The receptor was isolated from an adult in good health. The CDR3 region: CASSHPTGGGRSEQYF. The nucleotides are TGTGCCAGCAGCCACCCAACCGGCGGGGGGCGAAGCGAGCAGTACTTC.